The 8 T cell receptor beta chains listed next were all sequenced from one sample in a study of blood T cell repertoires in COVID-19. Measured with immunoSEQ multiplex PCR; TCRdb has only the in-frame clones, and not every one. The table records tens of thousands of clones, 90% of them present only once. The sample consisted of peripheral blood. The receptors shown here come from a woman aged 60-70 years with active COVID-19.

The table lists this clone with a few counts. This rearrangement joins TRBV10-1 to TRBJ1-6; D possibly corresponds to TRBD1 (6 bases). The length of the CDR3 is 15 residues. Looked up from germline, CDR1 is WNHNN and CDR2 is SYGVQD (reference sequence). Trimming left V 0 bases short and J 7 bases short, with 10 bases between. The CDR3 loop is CASSESRTANSPLHF. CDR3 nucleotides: TGCGCCAGCAGTGAGTCCAGGACAGCAAATTCACCCCTCCACTTT.

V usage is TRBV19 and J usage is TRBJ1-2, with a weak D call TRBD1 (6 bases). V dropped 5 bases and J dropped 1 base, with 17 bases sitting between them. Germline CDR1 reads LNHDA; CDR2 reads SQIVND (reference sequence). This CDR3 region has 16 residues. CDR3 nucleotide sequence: TGTGCCAGTAGTCGCGAGCAGGGGAGAGGTAACTATGGCTACACCTTC. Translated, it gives CASSREQGRGNYGYTF. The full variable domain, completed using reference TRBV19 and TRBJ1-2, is DGGITQSPKYLFRKEGQNVTLSCEQNLNHDAMYWYRQDPGQGLRLIYYSQIVNDFQKGDIAEGYSVSREKKESFPLTVTSAQKNPTAFYLCASSREQGRGNYGYTFGSGTRLTVV.

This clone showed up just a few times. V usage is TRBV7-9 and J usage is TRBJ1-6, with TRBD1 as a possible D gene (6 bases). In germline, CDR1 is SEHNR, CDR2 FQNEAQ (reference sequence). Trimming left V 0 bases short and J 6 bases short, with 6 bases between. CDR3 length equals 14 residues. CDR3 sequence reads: CASSLAGGNSPLHF. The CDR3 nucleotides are TGTGCCAGCAGCTTAGCAGGGGGTAATTCACCCCTCCACTTT.

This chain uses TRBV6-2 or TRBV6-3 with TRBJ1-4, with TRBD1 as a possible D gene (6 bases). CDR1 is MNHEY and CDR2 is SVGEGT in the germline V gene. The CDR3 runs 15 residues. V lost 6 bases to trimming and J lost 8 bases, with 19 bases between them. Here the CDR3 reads CASSAPGKGEEKLFF. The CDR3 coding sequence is TGTGCCAGCAGCGCCCCAGGGAAGGGGGAGGAAAAACTGTTTTTT.

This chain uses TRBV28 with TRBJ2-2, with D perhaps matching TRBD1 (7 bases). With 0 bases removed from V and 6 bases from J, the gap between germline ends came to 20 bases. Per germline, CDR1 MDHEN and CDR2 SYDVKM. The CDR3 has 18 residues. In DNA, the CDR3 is TGTGCCAGCAGTTTATGGTCCCAGGGGGGCGGGTCGGCCGGGGAGCTGTTTTTT. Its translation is CASSLWSQGGGSAGELFF.

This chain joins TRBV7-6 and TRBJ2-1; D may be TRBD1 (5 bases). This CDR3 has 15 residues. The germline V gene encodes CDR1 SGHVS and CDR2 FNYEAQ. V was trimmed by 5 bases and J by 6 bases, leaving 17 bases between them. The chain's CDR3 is CASSLLMLGVNEQFF. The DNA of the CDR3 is TGTGCCAGCAGCCTACTGATGTTAGGGGTCAATGAGCAGTTCTTC.

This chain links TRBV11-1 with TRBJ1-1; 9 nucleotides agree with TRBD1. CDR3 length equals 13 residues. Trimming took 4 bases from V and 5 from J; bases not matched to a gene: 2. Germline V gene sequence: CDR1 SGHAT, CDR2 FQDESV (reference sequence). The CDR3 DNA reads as TGTGCCAGCAGCTCGGGACAGGGAACTGAAGCTTTCTTT. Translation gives CASSSGQGTEAFF.

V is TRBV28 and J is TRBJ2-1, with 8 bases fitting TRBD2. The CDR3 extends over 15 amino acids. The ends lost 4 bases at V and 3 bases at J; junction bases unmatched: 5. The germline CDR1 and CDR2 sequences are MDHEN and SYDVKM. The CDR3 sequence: CASSSGLAGYNEQFF. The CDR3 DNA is TGTGCCAGCAGTTCTGGACTAGCCGGCTACAATGAGCAGTTCTTC.